This paragraph covers one T cell receptor (beta chain) sequence. This specimen comes from a study of T cell responses to AZD1222 COVID-19 vaccine. This CDR3 has 14 amino acids. In germline, CDR1 is MGHRA, CDR2 YSYEKL. J lost 5 bases, V lost 6 bases, and 3 bases had no gene match. Profiled with immunoSEQ multiplex PCR; TCRdb holds only in-frame clones, not every one. The sample has around 120,000 clones; 86% are singletons. This sequence was found in an adult in good health. Here the sequenced sample was peripheral blood, taken on day 0 of AZD1222 vaccination. The chain combines TRBV4-1 with TRBJ1-4, with 10 bases identical to TRBD1. The CDR3, as DNA: TGCGCCAGCAGGACGGGACAGGGGAATGAAAAACTGTTTTTT. Its protein product is CASRTGQGNEKLFF.